This T cell receptor (beta chain) was identified in a study of shared clonotypes between healthy human individuals. With respect to this clone: No antigen is known for it.

The assay was immunoSEQ multiplex PCR, and TCRdb's table has in-frame clones only and misses some. The sample lists around 2.1 million clones; approximately 96% were seen once. Trimming took 4 bases from V and 1 from J; bases not matched to a gene: 3. The CDR3 is made up of 13 amino acids. Germline values: CDR1 SQVTM, CDR2 ANQGSEA. Study-wide results and caveats: About 5% of naive CD4 clonotypes were shared across four donors.

None of the donors, who were healthy HIV-negative adults, had recently had acute infections or vaccinations. V gene TRBV29-1 combines with J gene TRBJ1-1; TRBD1 matches at 7 bases. The sequenced sample was naive CD4+ T cells sorted from blood. The subset denotes: CD45RA+ positively selected. The receptor's source is a young man in good health. In DNA form, the CDR3 reads TGCAGCGTTGGGACAGGTGAGAACACTGAAGCTTTCTTT. Translated: CSVGTGENTEAFF.